These 27 T cell receptor beta chains originate from one sample sequenced in a study of breast tumors, draining lymph nodes, adjacent tissues listed by TCRdb under 2016. The protocol used for the library was multiplex PCR. Sequencing instrument: Illumina HiSeq 2000. TCRdb ran its own pipeline on the public reads, namely fastp trimming at Q25 and MiXCR clone calling, and kept in-frame beta chains. Rows are combined by CDR3 protein, so each entry shows the most common genes and DNA. The sample records about 230,000 distinct CDR3 sequences, about 30% of which are singletons. The ten largest clonotypes hold more than 1.3% of the sample. The axillary draining lymph nodes of breast cancer patients were the source of the lymph node samples. Sequencing was done on a sample of axillary lymph node tissue. These receptor sequences come from a female donor with breast cancer. Some clones in this sample may be carry-over from other donors' samples.

The sample holds many counts of this clonotype. The gene calls are TRBV29-1 and TRBJ2-1, with TRBD2 matching 12 bases. Germline lookup yields CDR1 SQVTM and CDR2 ANQGSEA. V shed 4 bases, J shed 7 bases, and the junction held 5 bases outside the gene matches. The CDR3 runs to 14 residues. CDR3: CSVGPSGRVNEQFF. CDR3 bases: TGCAGCGTTGGGCCTAGCGGGAGGGTGAATGAGCAGTTCTTC.

V gene TRBV24-1 combines with J gene TRBJ1-5, with D uncertain. Germline V CDR1 and CDR2: KGHDR, SFDVKD. Between the trimmed V and J ends, which lost 5 bases and 2 bases, there was a span of 9 bases. This CDR3 is built from 14 residues. The CDR3 DNA reads TGTGCCACCAGTGCTAGTTCGGGCAATCAGCCCCAGCATTTT. This sequence encodes CATSASSGNQPQHF.

Comments on this clonotype: An end of the junction does not agree with germline; a read error may underlie this. V and J are TRBV11-2 and TRBJ1-6; unclear D gene. CDR1 is SGHAT, CDR2 FQNNGV, per germline. This CDR3 has 14 amino acids. For the CDR3, the DNA is TGTGCCAGCGGCTTCCGGCGGGCGAATTCACCCCTCCACTTT. This encodes CASGFRRANSPLHF.

This clonotype appeared many times. The rearrangement uses TRBV20-1 and TRBJ2-7, with D perhaps being TRBD1 or TRBD2 (6 bases each). Germline CDR1 DFQATT, CDR2 SNEGSKA (reference sequence). The CDR3 is 14 amino acids. Trimming shortened V by 7 bases and J by 3 bases, and 19 bases separated the two germline ends. This CDR3 is CSVRGGSFGYEQYF. In DNA, the CDR3 is TGCAGTGTCCGAGGGGGGTCCTTCGGCTACGAGCAGTACTTC.

This clonotype has ten or more counts. One base away lies a much larger clone, so this may be a sequencing read error. The J gene is TRBJ2-7, the V gene TRBV7-9; D remains ambiguous. This CDR3 spans 12 amino acids. CDR1 and CDR2 (germline): SEHNR, FQNEAQ (reference sequence). The CDR3 nucleotides read TGTGCCAACAGCTCAGCCCCCTACGAGCAGTACTTC. It yields the protein CANSSAPYEQYF.

Worth noting for this clonotype: A much larger clone differs by one base, so this may be a read error. The CDR3 reads CASSEQTSGVQETQYF. The CDR3 nucleotides read TGTGCCAGCAGTGAACAGACTTCAGGGGTCCAAGAGACCCAGTACTTC. The V gene is TRBV6-1, the J gene TRBJ2-5; possible D gene TRBD1, 6 bases. The CDR3 is 16 residues long. CDR1 and CDR2 (germline): MNHNS, SASEGT. V lost 2 bases, J lost 1 base, and 14 bases lay in between.

This clonotype occurred a few times. The rearrangement links TRBV12-3 or TRBV12-4 to TRBJ1-5; no firm D call. Trimming pared 4 bases from V and 5 bases from J, leaving 6 bases between. This CDR3 has 12 residues. CDR3 nucleotides: TGTGCCAGCAGTTGCCAGGATCAGCCCCAGCATTTT. Protein: CASSCQDQPQHF.

With respect to this clonotype: This may be a read error, as it is one base from a much larger clone. The V gene is TRBV11-2, the J gene TRBJ2-1; D call uncertain. V was pared by 0 bases and J by 6 bases, with 9 bases between. CDR1 and CDR2 (germline): SGHAT, FQNNGV. The CDR3 is 14 residues long. The CDR3 DNA sequence: TGTGCCAGCAGCTTAGAGGCCCCTGGCAATGAGCAGTTCTTC. Protein sequence: CASSLEAPGNEQFF.

As concerns this clonotype: Sequence at one end of the junction differs from germline and may be a read error. CDR3 DNA: TGTGCCTGCAGTCCAGGGGCCCAGGGCGGTCAGCCCCAGCATTTT. It codes for CACSPGAQGGQPQHF. This chain links TRBV6-5 with TRBJ1-5, with D perhaps TRBD1 (6 bases). The CDR3 totals 15 residues. Germline CDR1 is MNHEY and CDR2 is SVGAGI.

The gene calls are TRBV7-2 and TRBJ2-5; no definite D call. The V end lost 4 bases, the J end lost 5 bases, and 14 bases lay between the germline ends. The germline V gene has CDR1 SGHTA and CDR2 FQGNSA. This CDR3 is built from 14 residues. The DNA for the CDR3 is TGTGCCAGCAGCTCAACAGAAGGGTGGGAGACCCAGTACTTC. Its translation is CASSSTEGWETQYF. The variable domain in full, with the rest retrieved from reference TRBV7-2 and TRBJ2-5, is GAGVSQSPSNKVTEKGKDVELRCDPISGHTALYWYRQSLGQGLEFLIYFQGNSAPDKSGLPSDRFSAERTGGSVSTLTIQRTQQEDSAVYLCASSSTEGWETQYFGPGTRLLVL.

This clonotype was observed at least ten times. The rearrangement links TRBV3-1 to TRBJ2-7; D not certain. The CDR3 loop spans 15 amino acids. Trimming cost V 1 base and J 0 bases, with 10 bases left between them. Germline CDR1 LGHDT, CDR2 YNNKEL (reference sequence). CDR3 sequence: CASSQGGIHSYEQYF. The CDR3 nucleotides read TGTGCCAGCAGCCAAGGTGGGATCCACTCCTACGAGCAGTACTTC.

In its sample, this clonotype was seen many times. The chain carries TRBV12-3 or TRBV12-4 and TRBJ2-7; 11 bases match TRBD2. Germline trimming cut 2 bases from V and 0 bases from J; bases unmatched to any gene: 6. The CDR3 length is 17 residues. The CDR3 here is CASSLRTSGQSSYEQYF. CDR3 DNA sequence: TGTGCCAGCAGTTTAAGGACTAGCGGGCAGAGCTCCTACGAGCAGTACTTC.

This clonotype was observed many times. With a much larger clone just one base away, this may be a read error. The genes are TRBV20-1 and TRBJ2-7; 7 bases match TRBD1. CDR3 length: 14 residues. Germline CDR1 DFQATT, CDR2 SNEGSKA (reference sequence). The CDR3 reads CSARDRGFSSEQYF. The CDR3 region has the DNA TGCAGTGCTAGAGACAGGGGGTTCTCCTCCGAGCAGTACTTC.

This clonotype was detected only a few times. This sequence joins TRBV12-3 or TRBV12-4 and TRBJ2-1, with TRBD2 matching 16 bases. V was pared by 9 bases and J by 0 bases, with 11 bases of the junction left unmatched. This CDR3 contains 19 residues. The CDR3 nucleotides are TGTGCCAGGAATACGCCGGGACTAGCGGGAGGGCCCTCCTACAATGAGCAGTTCTTC. This sequence encodes CARNTPGLAGGPSYNEQFF.

This clonotype was counted many times. This chain joins TRBV6-5 and TRBJ1-2; possibly TRBD1 for D (5 bases). Germline assignment: CDR1 MNHEY and CDR2 SVGAGI. CDR3 length equals 13 residues. V was clipped by 1 base and J by 11 bases, with 14 bases between them. CDR3 amino acids: CASSYWGGNQYTF. The CDR3 DNA follows: TGTGCCAGCAGTTACTGGGGCGGCAACCAGTACACCTTC.

This clonotype showed up many times. This chain links TRBV5-6 with TRBJ1-3, with TRBD1 as a possible D gene (6 bases). This CDR3 comprises 16 residues. CDR1 is SGHDT, CDR2 YYEEEE, per germline. Deletions cut 3 bases from V and 4 bases from J, with 17 bases between. CDR3 in DNA: TGTGCCAGCAGCTCCACCGGGGGGCGATCCGGAAACACCATATATTTT. Translation gives CASSSTGGRSGNTIYF.

This clonotype has at least ten counts. This may be a read error, as it is one base from a much larger clone. The final CDR3 position lacks the conserved phenylalanine or tryptophan, pointing to a likely read error. This chain connects TRBV9 to TRBJ2-5; tentative D call: TRBD1 (6 bases). The CDR3 sequence is 13 residues long. V was cut by 0 bases and J by 3 bases, with 6 bases left in between. The germline V gene encodes CDR1 SGDLS and CDR2 YYNGEE. CDR3 sequence (DNA): TGTGCCAGCAGCGTAGCAGGGGAAGAGACCCAGTACTCC. Translation: CASSVAGEETQYS.

Comments on this clonotype: Possible read error: a much larger clone is one base away. This chain joins TRBV6-2 or TRBV6-3 and TRBJ1-5, with 8 positions matching TRBD1. Losses at the gene ends were 6 bases for V and 3 bases for J; bases not matched to a gene: 7. Germline V CDR1 and CDR2: MNHEY, SVGEGT. The CDR3 extends over 15 amino acids. In nucleotides, the CDR3 is TGTGCCAGCAGGTCCAGGACAGGGTACAATCAGCCCCAGCATTTT. It encodes CASRSRTGYNQPQHF.

The CDR3 protein is CASSRSPGPRPDTQYF. CDR3 sequence (DNA): TGTGCCAGCAGCCGGTCCCCGGGCCCAAGGCCAGATACGCAGTATTTT. This chain connects TRBV5-5 to TRBJ2-3; D is unresolved. From germline, CDR1 is SGHKS and CDR2 YYEKEE (reference sequence). Trimming removed 4 bases from V and 4 bases from J, with 19 bases in between. This CDR3 region has 16 residues.

For this clonotype: The CDR3 end shows no conserved phenylalanine or tryptophan, and so a read error is likely. This rearrangement joins TRBV18 to TRBJ2-1, with no clear D. Germline assignment: CDR1 KGHSH and CDR2 LQKENI. V dropped 2 bases and J dropped 10 bases, with 12 bases sitting between them. The CDR3 is made up of 13 amino acids. The CDR3 DNA is TGTGCCAGCTCACCAAGCGCCCAGAGGGAGCAGTTCCTC. This gives the protein CASSPSAQREQFL.

This clonotype occurred many times. This chain connects TRBV4-2 to TRBJ2-7, with a tentative D call TRBD2 (6 bases). V lost 4 bases and J lost 3, with 10 bases in between. The CDR3 is 13 residues long. Looked up from germline, CDR1 is LGHNA and CDR2 is YNFKEQ. The CDR3 loop reads CASSPTSNYEQYF. The CDR3, as DNA: TGTGCCAGCAGCCCCACTAGCAACTACGAGCAGTACTTC.

With regard to this clonotype: The junction differs from germline at one of its ends, possibly a read error. The chain joins TRBV7-9 to TRBJ2-6; possible D gene TRBD2, 6 bases. CDR3 length: 21 amino acids. Germline V gives CDR1 SEHNR, CDR2 FQNEAQ (reference sequence). The CDR3 here is CDSSLLEGRSCYFSGANVLTF. The CDR3 bases are TGTGACAGCAGCTTACTGGAGGGGAGGTCGTGTTATTTCTCTGGGGCCAACGTCCTGACTTTC.

This clonotype was counted many times. For the CDR3, the DNA is TGCAGTGCTAGTAGGGGCGGCCGAAATTCACCCCTCCACTTT. This translates into CSASRGGRNSPLHF. The genes are TRBV20-1 and TRBJ1-6; perhaps TRBD1 as D (5 bases). Germline lookup yields CDR1 DFQATT and CDR2 SNEGSKA (reference sequence). This CDR3 is built from 14 residues. The V end was cut by 3 bases, the J end by 7 bases, with 13 bases between.

This clonotype was detected ten times or more. The chain is built from TRBV12-3 or TRBV12-4 and TRBJ2-3; 11 bases fit TRBD2. The J segment lost 3 bases and the V segment lost 6 bases, leaving 8 bases of the junction unmatched. The CDR3 is 16 residues long. CDR3 region: CASSPTSGIPTDTQYF. The CDR3 DNA follows: TGTGCCAGCAGCCCGACTAGCGGGATACCAACAGATACGCAGTATTTT.

About this clonotype: It is likely a read error, because the conserved phenylalanine at the end of the CDR3 is missing. The genes are TRBV9 and TRBJ2-5; D remains unclear. CDR1 is SGDLS and CDR2 is YYNGEE in the germline V gene. The CDR3 is 13 amino acids. The V gene lost 3 bases and the J gene lost 1 base, with 7 bases spanning the gap. The chain's CDR3 is CASSAGRQETQYS. As DNA, the CDR3 is TGTGCCAGCAGCGCGGGCCGCCAAGAGACCCAGTACTCC.

A note on this clonotype: Since a much larger clone is just one base distant, this may be a read error. J is TRBJ2-3 and V is TRBV6-1; TRBD2 is a possible D gene (6 bases). V lost 5 bases and J 8 bases, leaving 20 bases between the germline ends. The germline CDR1 and CDR2 sequences are MNHNS and SASEGT. This CDR3 has 15 residues. The DNA of the CDR3 is TGTGCCAGCAGTCAACGGGTACGGGGGATGGGTACGCAGTATTTT. Its protein product is CASSQRVRGMGTQYF.

In DNA, the CDR3 is TGTGCCAGCAGGAGTCTAGCGGGAGGGCCAGATACGCAGTATTTT. It translates to CASRSLAGGPDTQYF. The chain combines TRBV12-3 or TRBV12-4 with TRBJ2-3; 12 positions match TRBD2. The trim removed 6 bases at V and 4 bases at J, leaving 5 bases unmatched. This CDR3 is 15 amino acids long.